Each of the 26 T cell receptor beta chains below was sequenced from the same sample in a study of blood T cells in healthy people across ages. Alongside a J-beta primer mix, a sample-barcoded 5' primer served in a second PCR lasting 7 to 11 cycles. TCRdb re-called the 5' RACE reads with MiXCR, one entry per CDR3 protein. This sample has about 830,000 distinct CDR3 sequences, with about three fifths found just once. The sequenced material came from blood. Source of these receptors: a man in his thirties or forties in good health.

The rearrangement joins TRBV4-3 to TRBJ2-5, with TRBD2 matching over 9 bases. The J call may be faulty, since TRBJ2-7 better matches the DNA end. CDR1 and CDR2 (germline): LGHNA, YSLEER. The CDR3 sequence is 15 residues long. The CDR3 DNA reads as TGCGCCAGCAGCCAAGATGCGGGAGGGCACTGCGAGCAGTACTTC. Translation: CASSQDAGGHCEQYF.

The rearrangement links TRBV5-8 to TRBJ2-5; D is unclear. Between the trimmed V and J ends, which lost 7 bases and 2 bases, there was a span of 3 bases. Germline V CDR1 and CDR2: SGHTS, YDEGEE. The length of the CDR3 is 10 residues. The CDR3 loop reads CASPQETQYF. In DNA form, the CDR3 reads TGTGCCAGCCCTCAAGAGACCCAGTACTTC.

This clonotype was found a few times. The V gene is TRBV27, the J gene TRBJ1-2; TRBD1 aligns across 8 bases. Trimming cost V 5 bases and J 2 bases; bases outside gene matches: 7. The germline gives CDR1 MNHEY, CDR2 SMNVEV (reference sequence). The CDR3 spans 15 residues. CDR3 sequence: CASSPERQGNYGYTF. The CDR3 DNA is TGTGCCAGCAGTCCGGAACGACAGGGGAACTATGGCTACACCTTC.

V is TRBV10-3 and J is TRBJ2-7, with 9 bases lining up with TRBD1. The CDR3 contains 15 residues. J lost 4 bases, V lost 2 bases, and 6 bases had no gene match. Germline values: CDR1 ENHRY, CDR2 SYGVKD. The CDR3 sequence: CAISEPDRGTYEQYF. For the CDR3, the DNA is TGTGCCATCAGTGAGCCGGACAGGGGTACGTACGAGCAGTACTTC.

The V call is TRBV20-1, the J call TRBJ2-6, with 9 bases fitting TRBD1. The V gene's germline CDR1 is DFQATT and CDR2 SNEGSKA (reference sequence). Losses at the gene ends were 6 bases for V and 2 bases for J; bases not matched to a gene: 8. This CDR3 is built from 16 residues. CDR3 region: CSAAGQGGPGANVLTF. The DNA for the CDR3 is TGCAGTGCCGCGGGACAGGGTGGACCTGGGGCCAACGTCCTGACTTTC.

This clonotype has a single count. The chain has TRBV7-2 and TRBJ2-3; TRBD2 aligns across 7 bases. The ends lost 3 bases at V and 1 base at J; junction bases unmatched: 7. CDR1 is SGHTA and CDR2 is FQGNSA in the germline V gene. The CDR3 spans 16 residues. CDR3 bases: TGTGCCAGCAGCTTTAACGGGAGGTCTGGCACAGATACGCAGTATTTT. Residues: CASSFNGRSGTDTQYF.

The rearrangement joins TRBV7-8 to TRBJ1-2, with 9 bases matching TRBD1. Germline loops: CDR1 SGHVS, CDR2 FQNEAQ. This CDR3 contains 14 residues. With 1 base clipped from V and 8 bases from J, the junction kept 5 bases outside the gene matches. The CDR3 DNA sequence: TGTGCCAGCAGCTTAGGGGGGACAGGGTTGGGCTACACCTTC. Its translation is CASSLGGTGLGYTF.

J is TRBJ2-1 and V is TRBV7-3, with 9 bases fitting TRBD1. The CDR3 covers 14 residues. The germline CDR1 and CDR2 sequences are SGHTA and FQGTGA. After removal of 5 bases from V and 8 bases from J, the junction contained 7 bases not matched to a gene. CDR3 loop: CASSPGQGIDEQFF. The CDR3 DNA follows: TGTGCCAGCAGCCCCGGACAGGGGATCGATGAGCAGTTCTTC. Together with reference TRBV7-3 and TRBJ2-1, the CDR3 gives the full variable domain: GAGVSQTPSNKVTEKGKYVELRCDPISGHTALYWYRQSLGQGPEFLIYFQGTGAADDSGLPNDRFFAVRPEGSVSTLKIQRTERGDSAVYLCASSPGQGIDEQFFGPGTRLTVL.

The V and J genes are TRBV6-2 or TRBV6-3 and TRBJ2-2; D unclear. The CDR3 extends over 13 amino acids. Trimming took off 7 bases at V and 5 bases at J, with 11 bases between the two ends. Germline assignment: CDR1 MNHEY and CDR2 SVGEGT. The CDR3: CASMKSATGELFF. For the CDR3, the DNA is TGTGCCAGCATGAAATCGGCGACCGGGGAGCTGTTTTTT.

This clonotype turned up a few times. This chain uses TRBV5-1 with TRBJ2-6; 7 nucleotides match TRBD1. The CDR3 length is 17 residues. With 4 bases clipped from V and 0 bases from J, the junction kept 7 bases outside the gene matches. CDR1 and CDR2 (germline): SGHRS, YFSETQ. CDR3 residues: CASSRDSQSSGANVLTF. The CDR3 coding sequence is TGCGCCAGCAGCAGGGACAGCCAGAGCTCTGGGGCCAACGTCCTGACTTTC.

CDR3 residues: CASSVGPDGQPQHF. CDR3 DNA: TGTGCCAGCAGTGTAGGGCCCGACGGGCAGCCCCAGCATTTT. This sequence joins TRBV6-1 and TRBJ1-5, with D hard to call. This CDR3 contains 14 residues. With 4 bases removed from V and 7 bases from J, the gap between germline ends came to 14 bases. Per the germline V gene, CDR1 is MNHNS and CDR2 is SASEGT.

This clonotype was counted many times. V is TRBV7-2 and J is TRBJ2-7, with TRBD2 matching over 7 bases. The V gene end was trimmed by 5 bases and the J gene end by 0 bases; junction bases not matched to a gene: 4. Germline V CDR1 and CDR2: SGHTA, FQGNSA. This CDR3 contains 14 residues. The CDR3 DNA sequence: TGTGCCAGCAGCCAGCTAGCGGCCTCCTACGAGCAGTACTTC. Its protein is CASSQLAASYEQYF.

The chain links TRBV29-1 to TRBJ2-7, with D perhaps assigned TRBD1 or TRBD2 (5 bases each). The germline V and J ends were trimmed by 3 bases and 0 bases, with 6 bases remaining between them. The CDR3 has 12 amino acids. CDR1 SQVTM and CDR2 ANQGSEA come from the germline V gene. CDR3 nucleotide sequence: TGCAGCGTTGACGGGGCCTCCTACGAGCAGTACTTC. As protein: CSVDGASYEQYF.

On this clonotype: Its ends do not fully match the called genes, so a read error is possible. The chain combines TRBV7-9 with TRBJ2-7; 7 bases agree with TRBD1. Germline CDR1 reads SEHNR; CDR2 reads FQNEAQ (reference sequence). The CDR3 sequence is 14 residues long. CDR3 loop: CASSAPGQTYEQHF. DNA for the CDR3: TGTGCCAGCAGCGCACCGGGACAGACCTACGAGCAGCACTTC.

V is TRBV25-1 and J is TRBJ2-7; TRBD2 might be the D (6 bases). Germline CDR1 and CDR2: MGHDK and SYGVNS. V lost 2 bases and J lost 2, with 19 bases in between. CDR3 size: 17 residues. Here the CDR3 DNA reads TGTGCCAGCAGTGAAGAATATAGTATGGGGGGAACCTACGAGCAGTACTTC. It translates to CASSEEYSMGGTYEQYF.

The rearrangement links TRBV6-2 or TRBV6-3 to TRBJ2-5; D may be TRBD2 (6 bases). The tail of the sequence fits TRBJ2-7 better, so the J call may be wrong. The CDR3 has 15 residues. Germline CDR1 is MNHEY and CDR2 is SVGEGT. The chain's CDR3 is CASSNVTRGPYEQYF. DNA for the CDR3: TGTGCCAGCAGCAACGTGACTAGGGGACCCTACGAGCAGTACTTC.

This clonotype appeared once. The V and J genes are TRBV28 and TRBJ2-7, with 8 bases that match TRBD2. CDR3 size: 15 residues. After removal of 5 bases from V and 3 bases from J, the junction contained 9 bases not matched to a gene. Germline lookup yields CDR1 MDHEN and CDR2 SYDVKM. The CDR3 DNA is TGTGCCAGCAGTCAACCCTCGGGAGGGAGCTACGAGCAGTACTTC. Its protein is CASSQPSGGSYEQYF.

Regarding this clonotype: A junction end diverges from the germline sequence, so it may reflect a read error. This chain links TRBV20-1 with TRBJ2-7; a possible D gene is TRBD1 (6 bases). Germline lookup yields CDR1 DFQATT and CDR2 SNEGSKA (reference sequence). The CDR3 loop spans 14 amino acids. The CDR3 region has the DNA TGCAGTGCAAGTTCAGGCGGACAGACCTACGTGCAGTACTTC. It translates to CSASSGGQTYVQYF.

The chain has TRBV20-1 and TRBJ1-5; weak D call: TRBD1 (6 bases). The CDR3 spans 13 residues. The ends were cut back, 4 bases at V and 4 bases at J, with 11 bases in the middle. Germline-derived CDR1 and CDR2 are DFQATT and SNEGSKA (reference sequence). CDR3 region: CSATPTGNQPQHF. Here the CDR3 DNA reads TGCAGTGCTACCCCTACAGGGAATCAGCCCCAGCATTTT.

This chain uses TRBV18 with TRBJ2-1; no clear D. The J call may not be correct, given that the DNA end is closer to TRBJ2-7. This CDR3 comprises 12 residues. Germline V gene lookup returns CDR1 KGHSH and CDR2 LQKENI. CDR3 DNA: TGTGCCAGCTCACCCGTGGGCAATGAGCAGTACTTC. Its translation is CASSPVGNEQYF.

The rearrangement uses TRBV4-3 and TRBJ2-7; a weak D match, TRBD1 (6 bases). This CDR3 has 15 amino acids. The germline V gene encodes CDR1 LGHNA and CDR2 YSLEER. Deletions cut 0 bases from V and 2 bases from J, with 11 bases between. The CDR3 DNA reads TGCGCCAGCAGCCAAGATATGGACAGCCCCTACGAGCAGTACTTC. This translates into CASSQDMDSPYEQYF.

This clonotype was seen a few times. The CDR3 bases are TGTGCCAGTAGCGGACTAGCGGGAGGTGATAATGAGCAGTTCTTC. Residues: CASSGLAGGDNEQFF. The V and J genes are TRBV7-2 and TRBJ2-1; 14 bases agree with TRBD2. The CDR3 sequence is 15 residues long. Unmatched junction bases numbered 8, after V lost 9 bases and J lost 7 bases. Germline V gene lookup returns CDR1 SGHTA and CDR2 FQGNSA.

The J gene is TRBJ2-3, the V gene TRBV10-1; no reliable D call. Trimming stripped 5 bases from V and 0 bases from J, with 9 bases between. CDR1 is WNHNN and CDR2 is SYGVQD in the germline V gene (reference sequence). The CDR3 is 14 residues long. The CDR3 is CASSHGPSTDTQYF. The CDR3 nucleotides read TGCGCCAGCAGTCATGGGCCTAGCACAGATACGCAGTATTTT.

CDR3 in DNA: TGCAGTGCTAGGAGGGCTCTGGAGGGTACATACAATGAGCAGTACTTC. This encodes CSARRALEGTYNEQYF. This sequence joins TRBV20-1 and TRBJ2-7; a weak D match, TRBD2 (6 bases). Germline V lookup: CDR1 DFQATT, CDR2 SNEGSKA (reference sequence). Trimming shortened V by 3 bases and J by 7 bases, and 25 bases separated the two germline ends. CDR3 length equals 16 residues.

V is TRBV6-2 or TRBV6-3 and J is TRBJ2-1; 8 nucleotides line up with TRBD2. Germline values: CDR1 MNHEY, CDR2 SVGEGT. V was pared by 5 bases and J by 6 bases, with 9 bases of the junction left unmatched. The CDR3 extends over 15 amino acids. DNA of the CDR3: TGTGCCAGCAGTCCCGTCGGGACTAGGGGCAATGAGCAGTTCTTC. Residues: CASSPVGTRGNEQFF.

This clonotype was observed many times. The chain links TRBV6-1 to TRBJ1-5; D unresolved. The CDR3 is 13 residues long. V was cut by 2 bases and J by 7 bases, with 9 bases left in between. Germline V gene sequence: CDR1 MNHNS, CDR2 SASEGT. CDR3 nucleotides: TGTGCCAGCAGTGAAATGGTGGAGCAGCCCCAGCATTTT. The encoded protein is CASSEMVEQPQHF.